These T cell receptor beta chains were read from a single sample in a study of shared clonotypes between healthy human individuals. Repertoires were generated with immunoSEQ multiplex PCR, while TCRdb's copy carries only in-frame clones and drops some. The sample lists some 470,000 clones, 75% to 85% occurring once. Source material: PBMCs. The receptors here all came from a middle-aged woman in good health. Some clones in this sample may be carry-over from other donors' samples. CDR3s include the opening cysteine and the closing phenylalanine or tryptophan. The D gene is left open where the match is weak. Clone size, where shown, is once, few, many, or a class for clones that have expanded.

>TRBV7-8|TRBJ1-1|NA|NA
CASSNHGRGSGEAFF
TGTGCCAGCAGCAACCACGGCCGGGGGTCCGGTGAAGCTTTCTTT
>TRBV18|TRBJ2-7|NA|NA
CASSPQGHIYEQYF
TGTGCCAGCTCACCACAGGGACATATCTACGAGCAGTACTTC
>TRBV5-1|TRBJ2-1|TRBD2|few
CASSSGLAGNNEQFF
TGCGCCAGCAGCTCCGGACTAGCGGGCAACAATGAGCAGTTCTTC
>TRBV9|TRBJ1-1|TRBD1|NA
CASSVRDRATEAFF
TGTGCCAGCAGCGTCCGGGACAGGGCCACTGAAGCTTTCTTT
>TRBV27|TRBJ2-1|TRBD2|NA
CARGTSEDNEQFF
TGTGCCAGAGGGACTAGCGAGGACAATGAGCAGTTCTTC
>TRBV29-1|TRBJ2-1|NA|NA
CSVVSANEQFF
TGCAGCGTTGTGTCAGCCAATGAGCAGTTCTTC
>TRBV18|TRBJ2-7|TRBD1|NA
CASSPGQGAFEQYF
TGTGCCAGCTCACCTGGACAGGGGGCTTTCGAGCAGTACTTC
>TRBV4-3|TRBJ2-3|TRBD2|NA
CASSQELGRVEGDTQYF
TGCGCCAGCAGCCAAGAACTAGGGAGGGTCGAAGGAGATACGCAGTATTTT
>TRBV19|TRBJ2-3|TRBD2|NA
CASSSRLADTDTQYF
TGTGCCAGTAGTAGTCGACTAGCGGACACAGATACGCAGTATTTT
>TRBV4-2|TRBJ1-2|NA|NA
CASSQDFGRAVVDGYTF
TGTGCCAGCAGCCAAGATTTTGGGAGGGCCGTGGTCGATGGCTACACCTTC
>TRBV27|TRBJ1-3|NA|NA
CASSYSARAPGNTIYF
TGTGCCAGCAGTTACTCCGCCAGGGCTCCTGGAAACACCATATATTTT
>TRBV10-3|TRBJ2-5|TRBD1|NA
CAIGQGEETQYF
TGTGCCATAGGACAGGGCGAGGAGACCCAGTACTTC
>TRBV13|TRBJ1-1|NA|NA
CASSPGQRLMNTEAFF
TGTGCCAGCAGCCCCGGACAGCGCCTCATGAACACTGAAGCTTTCTTT
>TRBV11-3|TRBJ2-1|NA|NA
CASSSNHNEQFF
TGTGCCAGCAGCTCCAACCACAATGAGCAGTTCTTC
>TRBV18|TRBJ2-5|TRBD2|NA
CASSPRTSGRGETQYF
TGTGCCAGCTCACCTCGGACTAGCGGGAGGGGAGAGACCCAGTACTTC
>TRBV11-2|TRBJ1-1|NA|NA
CASSLAAEAFF
TGTGCCAGCAGCTTAGCCGCGGAAGCTTTCTTT
>TRBV5-4|TRBJ2-3|TRBD1|NA
CASSRDRGTDTQYF
TGTGCCAGCAGCCGGGACAGGGGAACAGATACGCAGTATTTT
>TRBV6-1|TRBJ2-7|NA|NA
CASSVDRLSYEQYF
TGTGCCAGCAGTGTGGACAGACTCTCCTACGAGCAGTACTTC
>TRBV2|TRBJ2-7|TRBD2|NA
CASSPMGAGGFFEQYF
TGTGCCAGCAGCCCCATGGGGGCGGGAGGGTTCTTCGAGCAGTACTTC
>TRBV10-3|TRBJ1-3|NA|NA
CAIRENTIYF
TGTGCCATCAGAGAGAACACCATATATTTT
>TRBV7-3|TRBJ2-7|NA|few
CASSLKGGYEQYF
TGTGCCAGCAGCTTAAAGGGGGGCTACGAGCAGTACTTC
>TRBV29-1|TRBJ1-2|NA|NA
CSVAVGKGYTF
TGCAGCGTTGCCGTTGGGAAGGGCTACACCTTC
>TRBV28|TRBJ2-7|TRBD1|NA
CASRWNRDSNYEQYF
TGTGCCAGCAGATGGAACCGGGACAGCAACTACGAGCAGTACTTC
>TRBV28|TRBJ1-5|NA|NA
CASSFGGYSNQPQHF
TGTGCCAGCAGTTTTGGGGGGTATAGCAATCAGCCCCAGCATTTT
>TRBV7-2|TRBJ2-7|NA|NA
CASSPKGQGHEQYF
TGTGCCAGCAGCCCCAAGGGGCAGGGCCACGAGCAGTACTTC
>TRBV5-1|TRBJ2-1|TRBD2|NA
CASSGTSGFSDEQFF
TGCGCCAGCAGCGGGACTAGCGGTTTCAGTGATGAGCAGTTCTTC
>TRBV6-1|TRBJ1-5|TRBD1|NA
CASSSKTGGIQPQHF
TGTGCCAGCAGTAGTAAAACAGGGGGCATTCAGCCCCAGCATTTT
>TRBV28|TRBJ2-7|NA|few
CASRTIFGPYEQYF
TGTGCCAGCAGGACTATTTTCGGTCCCTACGAGCAGTACTTC
>TRBV9|TRBJ2-1|TRBD2|NA
CASSVSGRLSYNEQFF
TGTGCCAGCAGCGTCTCCGGGAGGCTCTCCTACAATGAGCAGTTCTTC
>TRBV21-1|TRBJ1-2|NA|NA
CASSIGYGDYGYTF
TGTGCCAGCAGCATAGGATACGGGGACTATGGCTACACCTTC
>TRBV28|TRBJ2-5|NA|NA
CASSFGRQETQYF
TGTGCCAGCAGTTTCGGCCGACAAGAGACCCAGTACTTC
>TRBV7-8|TRBJ2-1|NA|few
CASSLREGLSYNEQFF
TGTGCCAGCAGCTTACGTGAGGGACTCTCCTACAATGAGCAGTTCTTC
>TRBV19|TRBJ1-1|NA|NA
CASSIGPGEAFF
TGTGCCAGTAGTATAGGGCCAGGTGAAGCTTTCTTT
>TRBV6-1|TRBJ1-4|NA|NA
CASSEWAGEANEKLFF
TGTGCCAGCAGTGAATGGGCGGGGGAGGCTAATGAAAAACTGTTTTTT
>TRBV30|TRBJ2-4|NA|NA
CALEHPGAKNIQYF
TGTGCACTGGAGCATCCAGGGGCCAAAAACATTCAGTACTTC
>TRBV6-1|TRBJ2-7|TRBD2|NA
CASSDPGGPPYEQYF
TGTGCCAGCAGTGACCCGGGAGGGCCTCCCTACGAGCAGTACTTC
>TRBV6-1|TRBJ2-7|NA|NA
CASSEAATSFEQYF
TGTGCCAGCAGTGAAGCCGCCACTAGCTTCGAGCAGTACTTC
>TRBV21-1|TRBJ2-7|NA|NA
CASSKGGSGRRRIYEQYF
TGTGCCAGCAGCAAAGGAGGTAGCGGGAGAAGGAGAATCTACGAGCAGTACTTC
>TRBV7-6|TRBJ2-3|TRBD1|NA
CASSSIRGRGLDTQYF
TGTGCCAGCAGCTCTATCCGTGGCAGGGGGCTGGATACGCAGTATTTT
>TRBV4-1|TRBJ1-3|NA|NA
CASSQGQGNSGNTIYF
TGCGCCAGCAGCCAAGGCCAGGGTAACTCTGGAAACACCATATATTTT
>TRBV28|TRBJ2-7|NA|NA
CASRNQPPFYEQYF
TGTGCCAGCAGAAACCAGCCCCCCTTCTACGAGCAGTACTTC
>TRBV5-4|TRBJ1-3|NA|NA
CASSAGLSGNTIYF
TGTGCCAGCAGCGCCGGACTCTCTGGAAACACCATATATTTT
>TRBV7-8|TRBJ2-7|NA|NA
CASSFLRCSPYEKYF
TGTGCCAGCAGTTTCCTCCGCTGCTCACCCTACGAGAAGTACTTC
>TRBV28|TRBJ1-1|TRBD1|once
CASGRTGQNTEAFF
TGTGCCAGCGGGCGGACAGGGCAGAACACTGAAGCTTTCTTT
>TRBV7-9|TRBJ2-7|NA|NA
CASSSTRTVDSEQYF
TGTGCCAGCAGCTCCACCCGGACTGTCGATTCGGAGCAGTACTTC
>TRBV5-6|TRBJ2-6|NA|NA
CASSSLTGTGANVLTF
TGTGCCAGCAGCTCCTTGACAGGCACTGGGGCCAACGTCCTGACTTTC
>TRBV6-5|TRBJ2-5|NA|once
CASRNTGSETQYF
TGTGCCAGCAGAAACACAGGGTCGGAGACCCAGTACTTC
>TRBV30|TRBJ1-6|NA|NA
CAWKISAGDSPLHF
TGTGCCTGGAAAATTTCGGCGGGGGATTCACCCCTCCACTTT
>TRBV30|TRBJ2-2|NA|few
CAWSTSQGANTGELFF
TGTGCCTGGAGTACATCACAGGGCGCGAACACCGGGGAGCTGTTTTTT
>TRBV27|TRBJ1-2|TRBD1|NA
CASSYSATGWNGYTF
TGTGCCAGCAGTTACTCAGCGACAGGGTGGAATGGCTACACCTTC
>TRBV6-5|TRBJ2-1|TRBD1|NA
CASRGGTGGYNEQFF
TGTGCCAGCAGGGGCGGGACAGGTGGCTACAATGAGCAGTTCTTC
>TRBV19|TRBJ1-5|NA|few
CASSIRKGPQHF
TGTGCCAGTAGTATAAGAAAAGGGCCCCAGCATTTT
>TRBV4-2|TRBJ2-6|NA|NA
CASSQSFSGANVLTF
TGTGCCAGCAGCCAATCATTCTCTGGGGCCAACGTCCTGACTTTC
>TRBV7-6|TRBJ2-5|NA|NA
CASSARVPAGGGVETQYF
TGTGCCAGCAGCGCTAGAGTGCCAGCGGGTGGGGGAGTAGAGACCCAGTACTTC
>TRBV19|TRBJ2-7|TRBD1|NA
CASSSGTGGYEQYF
TGTGCCAGTAGTTCCGGGACAGGGGGCTACGAGCAGTACTTC